One TCR beta chain is described in this entry. The antigen remains undetermined. The sample belongs to a study of T cell repertoires in cytomegalovirus infection. TCRdb re-called the reads with MiXCR, one entry per CDR3 protein. This table holds hundreds of thousands of distinct CDR3 sequences, more than 40% found once. This CDR3 is built from 16 residues. J lost 3 bases, V lost 4 bases, and 5 bases had no gene match. Per the germline V gene, CDR1 is SGHRS and CDR2 is YFSETQ. The source was cultured PBMCs, collected from culture after CMV antigen stimulation. The receptor was isolated from a human donor in good health (CMV status not recorded). Some clones in this sample may be carry-over from other donors' samples. V gene TRBV5-1 combines with J gene TRBJ2-5, with TRBD2 matching 14 bases. The CDR3 DNA reads TGCGCCAGCAGCCTCGGGACTAGCGGGGGCAAAGAGACCCAGTACTTC. It codes for CASSLGTSGGKETQYF.